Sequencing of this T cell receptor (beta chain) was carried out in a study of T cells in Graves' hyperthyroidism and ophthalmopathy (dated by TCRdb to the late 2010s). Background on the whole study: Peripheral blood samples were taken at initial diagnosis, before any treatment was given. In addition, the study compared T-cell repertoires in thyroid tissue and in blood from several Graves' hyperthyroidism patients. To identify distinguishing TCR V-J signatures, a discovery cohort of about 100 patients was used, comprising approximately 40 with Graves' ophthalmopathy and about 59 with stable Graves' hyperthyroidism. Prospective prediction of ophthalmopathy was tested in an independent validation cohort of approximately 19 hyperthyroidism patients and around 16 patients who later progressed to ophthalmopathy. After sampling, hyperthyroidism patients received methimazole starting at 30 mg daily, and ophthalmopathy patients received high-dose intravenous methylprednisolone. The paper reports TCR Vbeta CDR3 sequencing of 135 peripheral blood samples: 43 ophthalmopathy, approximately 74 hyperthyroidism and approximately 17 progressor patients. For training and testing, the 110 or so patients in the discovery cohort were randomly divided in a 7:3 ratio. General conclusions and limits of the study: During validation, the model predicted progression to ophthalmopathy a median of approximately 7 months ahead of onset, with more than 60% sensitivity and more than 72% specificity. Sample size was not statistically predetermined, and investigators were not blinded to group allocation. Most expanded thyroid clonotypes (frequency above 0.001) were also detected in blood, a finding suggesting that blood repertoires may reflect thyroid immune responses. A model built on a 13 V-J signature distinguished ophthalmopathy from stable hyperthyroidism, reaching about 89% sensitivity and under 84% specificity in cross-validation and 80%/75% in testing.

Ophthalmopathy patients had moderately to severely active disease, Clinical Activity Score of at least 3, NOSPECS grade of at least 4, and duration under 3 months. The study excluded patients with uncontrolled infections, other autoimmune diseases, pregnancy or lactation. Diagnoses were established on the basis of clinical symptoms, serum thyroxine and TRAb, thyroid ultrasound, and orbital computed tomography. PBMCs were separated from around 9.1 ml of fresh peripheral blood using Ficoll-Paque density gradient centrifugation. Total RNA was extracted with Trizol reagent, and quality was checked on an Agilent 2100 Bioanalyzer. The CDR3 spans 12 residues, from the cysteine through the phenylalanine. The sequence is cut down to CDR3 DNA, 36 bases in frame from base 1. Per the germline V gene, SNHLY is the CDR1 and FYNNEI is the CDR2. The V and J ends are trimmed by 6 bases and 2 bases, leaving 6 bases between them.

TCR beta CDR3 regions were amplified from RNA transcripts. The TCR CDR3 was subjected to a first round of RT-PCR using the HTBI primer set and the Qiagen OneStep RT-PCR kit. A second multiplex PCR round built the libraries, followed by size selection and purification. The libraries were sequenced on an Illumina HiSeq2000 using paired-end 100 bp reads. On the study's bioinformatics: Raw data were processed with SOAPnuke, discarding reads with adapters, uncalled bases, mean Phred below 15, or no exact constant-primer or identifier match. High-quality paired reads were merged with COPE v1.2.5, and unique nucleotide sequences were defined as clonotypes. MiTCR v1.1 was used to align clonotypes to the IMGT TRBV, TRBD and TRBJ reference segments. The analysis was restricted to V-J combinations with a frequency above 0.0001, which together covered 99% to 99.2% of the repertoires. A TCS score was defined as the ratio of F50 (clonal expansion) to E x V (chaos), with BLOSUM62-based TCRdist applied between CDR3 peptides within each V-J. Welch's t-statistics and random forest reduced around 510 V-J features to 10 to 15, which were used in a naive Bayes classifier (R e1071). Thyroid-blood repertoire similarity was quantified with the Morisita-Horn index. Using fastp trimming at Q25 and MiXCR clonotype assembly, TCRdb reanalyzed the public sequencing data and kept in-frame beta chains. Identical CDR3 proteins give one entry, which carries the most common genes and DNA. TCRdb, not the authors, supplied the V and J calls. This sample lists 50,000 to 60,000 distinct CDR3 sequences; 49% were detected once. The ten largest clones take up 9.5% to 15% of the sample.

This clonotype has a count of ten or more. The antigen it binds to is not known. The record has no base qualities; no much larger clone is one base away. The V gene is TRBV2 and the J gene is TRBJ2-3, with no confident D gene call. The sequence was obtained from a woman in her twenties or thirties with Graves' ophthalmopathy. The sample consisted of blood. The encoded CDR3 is CASREITDTQYF. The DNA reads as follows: TGTGCCAGCAGAGAAATCACAGATACGCAGTATTTT.